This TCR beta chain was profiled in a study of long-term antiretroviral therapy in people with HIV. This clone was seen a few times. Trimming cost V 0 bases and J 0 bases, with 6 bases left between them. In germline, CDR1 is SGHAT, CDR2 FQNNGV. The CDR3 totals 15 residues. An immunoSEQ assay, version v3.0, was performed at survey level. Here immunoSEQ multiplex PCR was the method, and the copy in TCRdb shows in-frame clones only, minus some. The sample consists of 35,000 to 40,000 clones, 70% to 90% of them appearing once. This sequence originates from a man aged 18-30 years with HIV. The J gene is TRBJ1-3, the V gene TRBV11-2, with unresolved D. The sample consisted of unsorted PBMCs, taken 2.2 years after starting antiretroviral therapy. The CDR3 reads CASSLDRNSGNTIYF. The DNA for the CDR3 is TGTGCCAGCAGCTTAGACCGCAACTCTGGAAACACCATATATTTT. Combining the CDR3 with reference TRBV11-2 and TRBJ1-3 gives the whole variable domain EAGVAQSPRYKIIEKRQSVAFWCNPISGHATLYWYQQILGQGPKLLIQFQNNGVVDDSQLPKDRFSAERLKGVDSTLKIQPAKLEDSAVYLCASSLDRNSGNTIYFGEGSWLTVV.